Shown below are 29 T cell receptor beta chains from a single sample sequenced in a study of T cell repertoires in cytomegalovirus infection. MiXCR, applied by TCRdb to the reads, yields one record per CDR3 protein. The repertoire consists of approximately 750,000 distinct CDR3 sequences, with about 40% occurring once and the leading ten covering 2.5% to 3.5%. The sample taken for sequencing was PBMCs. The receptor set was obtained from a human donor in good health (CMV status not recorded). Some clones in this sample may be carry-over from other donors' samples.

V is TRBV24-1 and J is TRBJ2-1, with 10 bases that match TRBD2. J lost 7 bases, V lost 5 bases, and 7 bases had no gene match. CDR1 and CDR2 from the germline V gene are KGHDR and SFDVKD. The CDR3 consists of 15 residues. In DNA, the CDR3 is TGTGCCACCAGTGGGACCAGCGGGAGGGCGAATGAGCAGTTCTTC. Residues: CATSGTSGRANEQFF.

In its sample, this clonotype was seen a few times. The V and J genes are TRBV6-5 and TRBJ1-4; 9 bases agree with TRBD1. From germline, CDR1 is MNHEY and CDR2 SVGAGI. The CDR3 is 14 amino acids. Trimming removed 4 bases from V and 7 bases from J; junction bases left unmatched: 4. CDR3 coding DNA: TGTGCCAGCAGTTGGGGACAGGGTACTGAAAAACTGTTTTTT. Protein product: CASSWGQGTEKLFF.

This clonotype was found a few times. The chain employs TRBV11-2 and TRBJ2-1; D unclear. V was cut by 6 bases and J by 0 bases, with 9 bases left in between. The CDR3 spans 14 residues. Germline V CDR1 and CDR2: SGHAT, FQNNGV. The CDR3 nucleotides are TGTGCCAGCAGTATAGAGAGCTCCTACAATGAGCAGTTCTTC. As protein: CASSIESSYNEQFF.

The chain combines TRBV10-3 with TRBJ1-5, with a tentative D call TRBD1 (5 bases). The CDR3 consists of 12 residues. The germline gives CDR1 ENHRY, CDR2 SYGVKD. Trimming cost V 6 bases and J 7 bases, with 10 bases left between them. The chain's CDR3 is CAISQGQQPQHF. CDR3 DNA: TGTGCCATCAGCCAGGGTCAACAGCCCCAGCATTTT.

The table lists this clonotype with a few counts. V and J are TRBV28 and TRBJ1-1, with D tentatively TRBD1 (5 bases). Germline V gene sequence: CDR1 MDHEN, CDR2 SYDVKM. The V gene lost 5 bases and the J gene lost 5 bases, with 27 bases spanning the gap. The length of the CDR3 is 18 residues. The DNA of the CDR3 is TGTGCCAGCAGTCCACCCCGCGGGGGAAAGGGGCAGAGGACTGAAGCTTTCTTT. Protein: CASSPPRGGKGQRTEAFF.

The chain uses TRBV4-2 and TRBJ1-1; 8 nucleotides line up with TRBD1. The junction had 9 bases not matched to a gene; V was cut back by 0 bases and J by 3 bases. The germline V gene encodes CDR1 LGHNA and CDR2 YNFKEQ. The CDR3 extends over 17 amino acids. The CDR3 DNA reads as TGTGCCAGCAGCCAAGATCCGTGGACAGGGTGGGACACTGAAGCTTTCTTT. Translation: CASSQDPWTGWDTEAFF.

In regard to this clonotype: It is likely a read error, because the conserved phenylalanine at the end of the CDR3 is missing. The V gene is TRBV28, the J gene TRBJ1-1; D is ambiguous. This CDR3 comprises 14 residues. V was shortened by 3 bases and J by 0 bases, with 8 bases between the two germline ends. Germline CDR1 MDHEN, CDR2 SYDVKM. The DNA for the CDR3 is TGTGCCAGCAGTTTGGGTGGGGTGAACACTGAAGCTTTCCTT. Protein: CASSLGGVNTEAFL.

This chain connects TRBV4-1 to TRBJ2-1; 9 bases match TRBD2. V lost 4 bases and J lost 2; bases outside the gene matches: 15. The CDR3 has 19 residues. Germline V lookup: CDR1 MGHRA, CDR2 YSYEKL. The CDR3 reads CASSPPKAGGFTPYNEQFF. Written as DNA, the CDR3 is TGCGCCAGCAGCCCTCCGAAAGCGGGGGGCTTTACCCCCTACAATGAGCAGTTCTTC.

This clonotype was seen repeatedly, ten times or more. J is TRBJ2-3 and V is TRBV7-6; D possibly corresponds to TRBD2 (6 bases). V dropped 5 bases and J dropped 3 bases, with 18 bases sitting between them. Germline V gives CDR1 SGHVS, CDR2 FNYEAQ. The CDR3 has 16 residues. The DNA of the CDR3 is TGTGCCAGCAGCCCTTATTCAGGAGGGGAAACAGATACGCAGTATTTT. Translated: CASSPYSGGETDTQYF. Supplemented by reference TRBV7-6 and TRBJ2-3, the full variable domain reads GAGVSQSPRYKVTKRGQDVALRCDPISGHVSLYWYRQALGQGPEFLTYFNYEAQQDKSGLPNDRFSAERPEGSISTLTIQRTEQRDSAMYRCASSPYSGGETDTQYFGPGTRLTVL.

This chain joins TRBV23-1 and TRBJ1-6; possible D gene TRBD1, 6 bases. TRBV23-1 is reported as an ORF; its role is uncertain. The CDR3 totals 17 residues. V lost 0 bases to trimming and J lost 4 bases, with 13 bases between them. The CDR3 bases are TGCGCCAGCAGTCAATCAACAGGGTGCCATTATAATTCACCCCTCCACTTT. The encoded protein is CASSQSTGCHYNSPLHF.

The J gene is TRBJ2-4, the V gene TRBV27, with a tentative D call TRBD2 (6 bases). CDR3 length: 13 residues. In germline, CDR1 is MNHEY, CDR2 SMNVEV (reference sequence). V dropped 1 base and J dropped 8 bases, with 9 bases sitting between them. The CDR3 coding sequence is TGTGCCAGCAGTTTATTCGGGGGTGACATTCAGTACTTC. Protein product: CASSLFGGDIQYF.

CDR3 sequence: CASSHDRRSSYNSPLHF. CDR3 sequence (DNA): TGTGCCAGCAGTCACGACAGGAGGAGCTCCTATAATTCACCCCTCCACTTT. This chain connects TRBV28 to TRBJ1-6; possible D gene TRBD1, 6 bases. The CDR3 sequence is 17 residues long. Trimming left V 5 bases short and J 0 bases short, with 14 bases between. Per germline, CDR1 MDHEN and CDR2 SYDVKM. Full variable domain (outside the CDR3, taken from reference TRBV28 and TRBJ1-6): DVKVTQSSRYLVKRTGEKVFLECVQDMDHENMFWYRQDPGLGLRLIYFSYDVKMKEKGDIPEGYSVSREKKERFSLILESASTNQTSMYLCASSHDRRSSYNSPLHFGNGTRLTVT.

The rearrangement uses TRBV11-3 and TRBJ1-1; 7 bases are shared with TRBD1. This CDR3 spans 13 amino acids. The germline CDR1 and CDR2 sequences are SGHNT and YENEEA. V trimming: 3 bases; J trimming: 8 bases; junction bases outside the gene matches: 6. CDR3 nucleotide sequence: TGTGCCAGCAGCTTTACTACGACAGGGGAAGCTTTCTTT. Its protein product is CASSFTTTGEAFF. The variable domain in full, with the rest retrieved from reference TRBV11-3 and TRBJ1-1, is EAGVVQSPRYKIIEKKQPVAFWCNPISGHNTLYWYLQNLGQGPELLIRYENEEAVDDSQLPKDRFSAERLKGVDSTLKIQPAELGDSAVYLCASSFTTTGEAFFGQGTRLTVV.

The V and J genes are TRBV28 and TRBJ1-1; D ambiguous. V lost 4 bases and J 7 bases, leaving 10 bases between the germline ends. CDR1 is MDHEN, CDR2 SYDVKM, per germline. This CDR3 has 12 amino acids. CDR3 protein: CASSSLGFEAFF. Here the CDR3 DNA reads TGTGCCAGCAGTTCCCTTGGCTTTGAAGCTTTCTTT.

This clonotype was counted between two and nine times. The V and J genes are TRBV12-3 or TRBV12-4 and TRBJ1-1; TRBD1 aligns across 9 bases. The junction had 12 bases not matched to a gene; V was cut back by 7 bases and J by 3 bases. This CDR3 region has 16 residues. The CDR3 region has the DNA TGTGCCAGCACCGTATATGGGGGACAGGGCCACACTGAAGCTTTCTTT. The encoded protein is CASTVYGGQGHTEAFF.

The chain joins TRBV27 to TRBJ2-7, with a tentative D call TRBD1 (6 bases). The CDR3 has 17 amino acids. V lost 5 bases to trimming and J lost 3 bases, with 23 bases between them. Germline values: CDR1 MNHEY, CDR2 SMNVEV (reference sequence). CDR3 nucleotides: TGTGCCAGCAGTCCATCTACAGGGAATCGGCCTTTCTACGAGCAGTACTTC. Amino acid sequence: CASSPSTGNRPFYEQYF.

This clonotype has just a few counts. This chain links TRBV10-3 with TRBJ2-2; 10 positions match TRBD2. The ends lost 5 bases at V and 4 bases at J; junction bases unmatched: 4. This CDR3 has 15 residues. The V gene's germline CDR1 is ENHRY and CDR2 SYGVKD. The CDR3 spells CAISRTSGGTGELFF. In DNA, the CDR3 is TGTGCCATCAGTAGGACTAGCGGTGGCACCGGGGAGCTGTTTTTT.

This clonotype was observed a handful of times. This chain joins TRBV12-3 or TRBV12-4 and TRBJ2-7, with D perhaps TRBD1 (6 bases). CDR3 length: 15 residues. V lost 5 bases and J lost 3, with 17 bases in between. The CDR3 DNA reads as TGTGCCAGCAGTCCAAACAGGGTTGGTTACTACGAGCAGTACTTC. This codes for CASSPNRVGYYEQYF.

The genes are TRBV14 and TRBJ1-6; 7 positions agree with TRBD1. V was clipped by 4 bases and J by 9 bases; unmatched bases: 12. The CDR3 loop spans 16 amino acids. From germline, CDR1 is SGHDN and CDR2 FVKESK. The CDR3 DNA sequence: TGTGCCAGCAGCCTGGCCGGCAGGGGGGTTGGTTCACCCCTCCACTTT. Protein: CASSLAGRGVGSPLHF. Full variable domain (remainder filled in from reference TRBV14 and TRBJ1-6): EAGVTQFPSHSVIEKGQTVTLRCDPISGHDNLYWYRRVMGKEIKFLLHFVKESKQDESGMPNNRFLAERTGGTYSTLKVQPAELEDSGVYFCASSLAGRGVGSPLHFGNGTRLTVT.

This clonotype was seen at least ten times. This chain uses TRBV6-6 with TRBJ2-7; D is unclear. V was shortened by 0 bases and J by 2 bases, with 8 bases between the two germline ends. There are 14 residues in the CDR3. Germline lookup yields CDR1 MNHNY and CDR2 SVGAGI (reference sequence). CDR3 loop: CASSYSGYAYEQYF. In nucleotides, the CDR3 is TGTGCCAGCAGTTACTCGGGCTATGCCTACGAGCAGTACTTC.

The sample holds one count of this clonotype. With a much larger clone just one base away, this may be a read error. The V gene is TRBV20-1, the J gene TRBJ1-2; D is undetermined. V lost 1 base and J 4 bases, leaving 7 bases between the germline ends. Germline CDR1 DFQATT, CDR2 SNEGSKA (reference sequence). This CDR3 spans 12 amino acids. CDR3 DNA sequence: TGCAGTGCTAGAGCCCGGACCTATGGCTACACCTTC. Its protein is CSARARTYGYTF.

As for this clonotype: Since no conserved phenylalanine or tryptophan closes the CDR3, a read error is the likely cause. The CDR3 spells CASSHLNTDFAQYL. CDR3 nucleotide sequence: TGTGCCAGCAGTCATCTCAACACTGATTTCGCGCAGTATTTG. This rearrangement joins TRBV27 to TRBJ2-3; D not resolved. The germline V gene encodes CDR1 MNHEY and CDR2 SMNVEV (reference sequence). V dropped 5 bases and J dropped 10 bases, with 19 bases sitting between them. This CDR3 contains 14 residues.

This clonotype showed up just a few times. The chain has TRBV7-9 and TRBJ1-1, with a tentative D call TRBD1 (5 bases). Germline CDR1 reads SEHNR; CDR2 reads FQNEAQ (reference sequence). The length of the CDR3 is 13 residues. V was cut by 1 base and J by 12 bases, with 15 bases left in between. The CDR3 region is CASSLGGRVRTFF. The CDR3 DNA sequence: TGTGCCAGCAGCTTAGGTGGCAGGGTAAGGACTTTCTTT.

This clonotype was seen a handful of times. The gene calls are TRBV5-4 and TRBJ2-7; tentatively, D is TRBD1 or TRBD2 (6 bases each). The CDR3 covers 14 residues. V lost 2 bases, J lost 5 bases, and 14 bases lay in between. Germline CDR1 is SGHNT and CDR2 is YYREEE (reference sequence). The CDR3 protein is CASSFPGRGDEQYF. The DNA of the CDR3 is TGTGCCAGCAGCTTCCCAGGAAGGGGGGACGAGCAGTACTTC.

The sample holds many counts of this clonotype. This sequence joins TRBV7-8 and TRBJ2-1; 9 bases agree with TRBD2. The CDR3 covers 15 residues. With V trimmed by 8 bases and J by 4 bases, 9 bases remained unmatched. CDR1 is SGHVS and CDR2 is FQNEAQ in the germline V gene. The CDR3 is CASGIGTSPYNEQFF. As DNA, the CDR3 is TGTGCCAGCGGCATAGGGACTAGCCCTTACAATGAGCAGTTCTTC. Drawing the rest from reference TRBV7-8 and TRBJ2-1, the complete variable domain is GAGVSQSPRYKVAKRGQDVALRCDPISGHVSLFWYQQALGQGPEFLTYFQNEAQLDKSGLPSDRFFAERPEGSVSTLKIQRTQQEDSAVYLCASGIGTSPYNEQFFGPGTRLTVL.

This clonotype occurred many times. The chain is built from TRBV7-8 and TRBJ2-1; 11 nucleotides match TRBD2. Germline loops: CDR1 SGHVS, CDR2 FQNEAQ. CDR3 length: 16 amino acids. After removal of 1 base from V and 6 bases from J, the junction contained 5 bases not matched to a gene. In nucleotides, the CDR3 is TGTGCCAGCAGCTTAGTTAAGACTAGCGGGGTCAATGAGCAGTTCTTC. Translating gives CASSLVKTSGVNEQFF.

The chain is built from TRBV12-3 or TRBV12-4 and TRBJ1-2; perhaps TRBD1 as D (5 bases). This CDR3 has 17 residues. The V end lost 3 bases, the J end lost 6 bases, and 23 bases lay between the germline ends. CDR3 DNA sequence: TGTGCCAGCAGTTTCAACCTCCGATTGGCACAGGAGGATGGCTACACCTTC. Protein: CASSFNLRLAQEDGYTF.

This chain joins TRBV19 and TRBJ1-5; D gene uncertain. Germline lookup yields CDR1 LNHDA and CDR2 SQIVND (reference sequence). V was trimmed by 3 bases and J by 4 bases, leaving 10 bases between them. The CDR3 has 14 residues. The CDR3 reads CASSIPRKNQPQHF. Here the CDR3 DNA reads TGTGCCAGTAGTATTCCTAGGAAAAATCAGCCCCAGCATTTT.

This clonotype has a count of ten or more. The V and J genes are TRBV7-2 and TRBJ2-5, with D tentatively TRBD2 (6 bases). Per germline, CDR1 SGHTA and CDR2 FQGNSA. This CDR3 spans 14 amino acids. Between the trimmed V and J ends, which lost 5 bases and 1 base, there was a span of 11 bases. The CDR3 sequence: CASSQGTFQETQYF. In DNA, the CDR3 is TGTGCCAGCAGCCAAGGGACTTTCCAAGAGACCCAGTACTTC.